This paragraph covers one TCR beta chain sequence. What antigen it recognizes has not been identified. Base qualities are not at hand, and no much larger clone is one base apart. Collaborating institutions collected whole blood in K2EDTA tubes following their own protocols. For TCRbeta analysis, collaborators shipped samples in one of three forms: frozen whole blood, isolated PBMCs, or DNA extracted from either of those sample types. CDR1 and CDR2 are read off the germline V gene as SGHRS and YFSETQ. V lost 5 bases and J lost 2 bases, and the count of bases not matched to a germline gene is 10. The cysteine opens and the phenylalanine closes a CDR3 of 15 amino acids. The kept DNA is CDR3 alone, 45 bases in frame from the first base. This sample was included in a study of blood T cell repertoires in COVID-19 (dated by TCRdb to the early 2020s). About the full investigation: Samples from collaborators originated in the United States, Italy and Spain and spanned both the acute and convalescent phases of COVID-19. The material from the prospective study consisted of cDNA or gDNA derived from T cells, B-cell-depleted T cells, or PBMCs. The repertoires were released in a freely available public database intended as a resource for research on the immune response to SARS-CoV-2. HLA class I and class II types, where available, came from metadata supplied by the sample provider rather than from assay-based typing. Nearly every sample came with metadata listing a de-identified subject ID, COVID-19 status, age in years and sex. Samples were obtained from the ongoing ImmuneRACE study (first 160 participants) and from over a thousand subjects provided by 6 global collaborators. Deeply sampled blood TCRbeta repertoires from subjects exposed to, actively infected with, or recovered from COVID-19 were included in the dataset. Study-level results and caveats: How much clinical and demographic metadata was included differed by source and by participant, and the metadata was provided uncurated.

The immunoSEQ Assay, a bias-controlled multiplex PCR, was used to amplify TCRbeta CDR3 regions from genomic DNA. The paper's data handling went like this. The number of nucleated cells in each sample was estimated by amplification of reference gene primers within the assay. To quantify the absolute abundance of each unique TCRbeta CDR3 rearrangement, sequence reads were collapsed and filtered. For each sample, productive Simpson clonality was calculated as the square root of Simpson's diversity index over productive rearrangements. TCRdb holds this immuneACCESS table with in-frame rearrangements only. Some clones are missing; in checked studies, unresolved V genes explain under half, and the rest has no known cause. D and trimming were read from the DNA, whereas the V and J calls and clone size are those reported in that table. The sample table records roughly 33,000 clones; more than 85% of these occur just once. The top ten clones comprise 4% to 6.5% of the sample.

The TCR sequence derives from a human donor in a cohort sampled during active COVID-19. Recombination connected TRBV5-1 to TRBJ2-7, with 7 bases aligning to TRBD1. Material: peripheral blood. The CDR3 here reads CASSGRLGQTYEQYF. The sequence in DNA is TGCGCCAGCAGTGGTCGGTTGGGACAGACCTACGAGCAGTACTTC.